These 3 T cell receptor beta chains originate from one sample sequenced in a study of OX40 agonist ivuxolimab in advanced cancers. The data were produced by immunoSEQ multiplex PCR, yet TCRdb's version contains in-frame clones alone and is incomplete. The table shows roughly 25,000 clones, with 73% occurring only once. Sequencing was performed on CD4+ or CD8+ T cells sorted from blood, taken in a trial of the OX40 agonist ivuxolimab. The receptor set was obtained from an adult with an advanced solid tumor such as melanoma, head and neck, liver or kidney cancer.

This clone was recorded a few times. The chain links TRBV6-5 to TRBJ2-7, with TRBD1 matching over 9 bases. V was pared by 2 bases and J by 4 bases, with 0 bases of the junction left unmatched. From germline, CDR1 is MNHEY and CDR2 SVGAGI. The CDR3 totals 13 residues. The DNA for the CDR3 is TGTGCCAGCAGTTACGGGACAGGGTACGAGCAGTACTTC. Its protein product is CASSYGTGYEQYF.

By frequency in the sample, this clone is medium-sized. The gene calls are TRBV30 and TRBJ2-1; D may be TRBD2 (6 bases). CDR3 size: 14 residues. CDR1 and CDR2 from the germline V gene are GTSNPN and SVGIG (reference sequence). V lost 2 bases and J 6 bases, leaving 14 bases between the germline ends. The CDR3 sequence is CAWSRALAGNEQFF. Here the CDR3 DNA reads TGTGCCTGGAGTCGGGCACTAGCAGGCAATGAGCAGTTCTTC.

This clone was seen once. This chain connects TRBV28 to TRBJ2-7, with TRBD2 matching 12 bases. The junction had 10 bases not matched to a gene; V was cut back by 7 bases and J by 6 bases. Germline V gene lookup returns CDR1 MDHEN and CDR2 SYDVKM. The CDR3 has 15 amino acids. Here the CDR3 DNA reads TGTGCCAGCACGTCTAGCGGGGGGGCTCCCTCCGAGCAGTACTTC. Translation gives CASTSSGGAPSEQYF.